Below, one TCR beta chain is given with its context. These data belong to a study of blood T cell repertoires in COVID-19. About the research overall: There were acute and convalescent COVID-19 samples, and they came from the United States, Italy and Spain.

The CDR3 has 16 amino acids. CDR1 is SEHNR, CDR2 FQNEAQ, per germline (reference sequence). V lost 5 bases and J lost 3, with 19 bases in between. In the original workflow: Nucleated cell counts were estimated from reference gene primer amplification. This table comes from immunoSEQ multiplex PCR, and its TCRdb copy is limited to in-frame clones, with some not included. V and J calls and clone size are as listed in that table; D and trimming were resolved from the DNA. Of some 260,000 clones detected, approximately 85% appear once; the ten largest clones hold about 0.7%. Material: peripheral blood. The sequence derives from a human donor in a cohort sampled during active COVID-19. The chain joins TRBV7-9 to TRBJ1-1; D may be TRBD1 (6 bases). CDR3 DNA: TGTGCCAGCAGCCCCTCCACAGGGATTCATGACACTGAAGCTTTCTTT. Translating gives CASSPSTGIHDTEAFF.